The T cell receptor (beta chain) under discussion was sequenced for a study of beta chain features in type 1 diabetes. General observations from the study: Moderately but significantly shorter TCRB CDR3s were found in Type 1 diabetes patients in all four CD4+ subsets.

Worth noting for this clone: Antigen unknown.

With 5 bases removed from V and 7 bases from J, the gap between germline ends came to 18 bases. Germline assignment: CDR1 MNHNY and CDR2 SVGAGI (reference sequence). The CDR3 length is 15 residues. Reverse transcribing all isolated RNA meant expressed TCRB transcripts were sequenced. Sequencing was performed with immunoSEQ multiplex PCR; in TCRdb, only in-frame clones are kept and a portion is missing. The profile covers 390,000 or so clones, with over 11% appearing a single time and less than 0.04% taken by the ten largest. The sample consisted of naive CD4+ T cells from blood. V usage is TRBV6-6 and J usage is TRBJ1-5; tentative D call: TRBD1 (6 bases). The sequence was obtained from a man younger than 45 in good health. The CDR3 DNA is TGTGCCAGCAGTACCGGGAGGGGGGTTGCCCAGCCCCAGCATTTT. Encoded protein: CASSTGRGVAQPQHF.